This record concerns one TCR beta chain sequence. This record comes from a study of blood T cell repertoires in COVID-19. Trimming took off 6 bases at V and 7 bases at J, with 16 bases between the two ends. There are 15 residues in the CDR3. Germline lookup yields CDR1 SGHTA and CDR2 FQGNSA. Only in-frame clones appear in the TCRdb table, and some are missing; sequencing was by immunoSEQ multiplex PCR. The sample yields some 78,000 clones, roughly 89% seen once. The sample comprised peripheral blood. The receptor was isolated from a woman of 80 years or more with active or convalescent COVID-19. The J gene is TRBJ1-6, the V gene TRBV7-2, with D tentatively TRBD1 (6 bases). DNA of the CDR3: TGTGCCAGCAGGCCACCCGGGGGGCAGAATTCACCCCTCCACTTT. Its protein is CASRPPGGQNSPLHF.